Described below is a single T cell receptor (beta chain) sequence and its context. The record originates from a study of CXCR3-negative and CXCR3-positive naive CD8 T cells. Germline V gene lookup returns CDR1 MDHEN and CDR2 SYDVKM. This CDR3 contains 13 residues. Carrying UMI labels, the TRB cDNA libraries were prepared through 5' RACE. From the 5' RACE reads, TCRdb lists one entry per CDR3 protein and no DNA. This sample's clone table lists 50,000 to 75,000 distinct CDR3 sequences. The specimen was naive CXCR3- CD8+ T cells from blood. The subset here: CD45RO-CCR7+CD27+CD95- naive CD8+ T cells lacking CXCR3 (TNR3-). The chain uses TRBV28 and TRBJ1-1; the D gene TCRdb calls, TRBD1, cannot be checked with no DNA. This TCR was sampled from a human donor in good health. Some clones in this sample may be carry-over from other donors' samples. This CDR3 is CASSAQGVGEAFF.